This TCR beta chain was identified during a study of shared clonotypes between healthy human individuals. TCRdb's table, derived via immunoSEQ multiplex PCR, lists solely in-frame clones and lacks some. Of fewer than 3 million clones listed, just under 95% were seen once; the top ten hold around 0.4%. Turning to this clone: The target antigen is unknown.

General study results and limits: Naive subsets typically showed greater estimated richness than memory subsets.

V was trimmed by 3 bases and J by 5 bases, leaving 19 bases between them. This CDR3 is built from 16 residues. Germline-derived CDR1 and CDR2 are MDHEN and SYDVKM. The material sequenced was naive CD4+ T cells from PBMCs. Subset of the sample: CD45RA+ positively selected. The receptor's source is a young man in good health. Some clones in this sample may be carry-over from other donors' samples. V is TRBV28 and J is TRBJ1-1, with TRBD1 as a possible D gene (6 bases). DNA of the CDR3: TGTGCCAGCAGTTTTCCCCCCGGGATGAGGGGGACTGAAGCTTTCTTT. Its protein is CASSFPPGMRGTEAFF.